This entry features one T cell receptor beta chain sequence. The data were produced by immunoSEQ multiplex PCR, yet TCRdb's version contains in-frame clones alone and is incomplete. The table lists about 190,000 clones. This specimen comes from a study of control samples from healthy donors and cancer patients. This CDR3 has 17 residues. From germline, CDR1 is SGHAT and CDR2 FQNNGV. The trim removed 3 bases at V and 0 bases at J, leaving 8 bases unmatched. The rearrangement joins TRBV11-2 to TRBJ1-3; 7 bases line up with TRBD1. This clonotype originated in a woman in her twenties or thirties in good health. Input material: blood. The CDR3 spells CASSFPPGQPSGNTIYF. In nucleotides, the CDR3 is TGTGCCAGCAGCTTCCCCCCGGGACAGCCCTCTGGAAACACCATATATTTT.